The rows below give T cell receptor beta chains drawn from one sample of a study of chemoradiotherapy in HPV16-positive cancers. Generated by immunoSEQ multiplex PCR, the TCRdb table keeps only in-frame clones and is missing some. The table has about 24,000 clones, approximately 93% seen once. This specimen was acquired from a patient who underwent chemoradiotherapy. These receptors all stem from a human donor with HPV-associated anogenital cancer. CDR3s include the opening cysteine and the closing phenylalanine or tryptophan. D genes are given only for firm matches. Only some rows state a clone size, as once, few, many or a class for expanded clones.

J gene,D gene,clone size,CDR3 length,V gene,CDR3 protein,CDR3 DNA
TRBJ1-2,-,-,14,TRBV19,CASTTPSGSYGYTF,TGTGCCAGTACCACTCCCAGCGGGAGTTATGGCTACACCTTC
TRBJ2-3,-,-,16,TRBV27,CASSPQLTTATDTQYF,TGTGCCAGCAGTCCTCAACTAACGACGGCGACAGATACGCAGTATTTT
TRBJ2-7,TRBD1,-,14,TRBV7-6,CASSLAGTDYEQYF,TGTGCCAGCAGCTTAGCCGGGACAGACTACGAGCAGTACTTC
TRBJ2-7,TRBD1,-,14,TRBV7-2,CASSLAGQAYEQYF,TGTGCCAGCAGCTTAGCGGGACAGGCCTACGAGCAGTACTTC
TRBJ1-2,TRBD1,-,16,TRBV28,CASSPHPGQGGNGYTF,TGTGCCAGCAGTCCCCATCCCGGACAGGGAGGGAATGGCTACACCTTC
TRBJ1-3,TRBD1,-,17,TRBV5-8,CASSFSPGQQRLNTIYF,TGTGCCAGCAGCTTTTCCCCGGGACAGCAACGATTAAACACCATATATTTT
TRBJ2-1,-,-,11,TRBV20-1,CSATDQASWFF,TGCAGTGCAACAGACCAGGCATCGTGGTTCTTC
TRBJ2-7,-,-,14,TRBV9,CASSVGQFDYEQYF,TGTGCCAGCAGCGTAGGGCAGTTCGACTACGAGCAGTACTTC
TRBJ1-1,-,-,13,TRBV2,CASGLNRDTEAFF,TGTGCCAGCGGACTTAACAGGGACACTGAAGCTTTCTTT
TRBJ2-3,-,-,17,TRBV7-9,CASSLGRRGEGTDTQYF,TGTGCCAGCAGCTTAGGTCGAAGGGGCGAGGGCACAGATACGCAGTATTTT
TRBJ1-1,-,-,14,TRBV10-1,CASSRDGSSTEAFF,TGCGCCAGCAGCCGGGACGGGTCAAGCACTGAAGCTTTCTTT
TRBJ1-2,-,-,15,TRBV6-6,CASGGPDGRLNGYTF,TGTGCCAGCGGGGGACCAGACGGTCGTCTAAATGGCTACACCTTC
TRBJ1-2,-,-,15,TRBV7-9,CASSLSLAGYYGYTF,TGTGCCAGCAGTCTCAGTCTAGCCGGATACTATGGCTACACCTTC
TRBJ1-1,-,-,16,TRBV10-1,CASNLLAGLRNTEAFF,TGCGCCAGCAACCTTTTAGCGGGACTACGGAACACTGAAGCTTTCTTT
TRBJ1-1,-,-,15,TRBV7-9,CASSLAGGRGTEAFF,TGTGCCAGCAGCTTAGCAGGGGGTAGAGGCACTGAAGCTTTCTTT
TRBJ2-5,TRBD1,-,17,TRBV4-2,CASSQAALGQGPETQYF,TGTGCCAGCAGCCAAGCCGCCCTGGGACAGGGGCCAGAGACCCAGTACTTC
TRBJ2-1,-,-,19,TRBV6-1,CASSGPLGVSTSSYNEQFF,TGTGCCAGCAGTGGGCCCTTAGGCGTTTCTACGAGCTCCTACAATGAGCAGTTCTTC
TRBJ1-2,TRBD1,-,15,TRBV4-1,CASSQDRDRDYGYTF,TGCGCCAGCAGCCAAGATCGGGACAGAGACTATGGCTACACCTTC
TRBJ2-5,-,-,14,TRBV5-6,CASSLGGGGETQYF,TGTGCCAGCAGCTTGGGAGGAGGAGGAGAGACCCAGTACTTC
TRBJ1-2,TRBD1,-,15,TRBV5-5,CASSLSTGGAGGYTF,TGTGCCAGCAGCCTGTCTACAGGGGGCGCGGGTGGCTACACCTTC
TRBJ1-2,TRBD1,-,15,TRBV5-6,CASSWELQGVGGYTF,TGTGCCAGCAGCTGGGAGCTGCAGGGGGTAGGTGGCTACACCTTC
TRBJ2-1,TRBD2,-,17,TRBV5-1,CASSYFTTSGGDNEQFF,TGCGCCAGCAGCTATTTCACTACTAGCGGGGGGGACAATGAGCAGTTCTTC
TRBJ2-1,TRBD1,once,15,TRBV6-9,CASSSPHRGDNEQFF,TGTGCCAGCAGTTCGCCTCACAGGGGGGATAATGAGCAGTTCTTC
TRBJ2-3,TRBD2,-,18,TRBV27,CASTSGTSGSFNTDTQYF,TGTGCCAGCACTAGCGGGACTAGCGGATCATTTAACACAGATACGCAGTATTTT
TRBJ1-5,-,-,12,TRBV19,CASRRSLEPQHF,TGTGCCAGTAGAAGGTCTCTGGAGCCCCAGCATTTT
TRBJ1-5,-,-,14,TRBV19,CASSNRDPNQPQHF,TGTGCCAGTAGTAACCGGGACCCCAATCAGCCCCAGCATTTT
TRBJ2-7,TRBD1,-,13,TRBV5-1,CASSTGQGYEQYF,TGCGCCAGCAGCACTGGACAGGGCTACGAGCAGTACTTC
TRBJ2-7,TRBD2,once,15,TRBV4-2,CASSQASGSSYEQYF,TGTGCCAGCAGCCAGGCTAGCGGGAGCTCCTACGAGCAGTACTTC
TRBJ1-2,-,-,13,TRBV2,CASSVGLNYGYTF,TGTGCCAGCAGCGTCGGACTCAACTATGGCTACACCTTC
TRBJ2-7,TRBD1,-,13,TRBV6-5,CASRRDRVNEQYF,TGTGCCAGCAGAAGGGACAGGGTGAACGAGCAGTACTTC
TRBJ2-2,-,-,15,TRBV5-4,CASSFQQGYTGELFF,TGTGCCAGCAGCTTTCAACAGGGATACACCGGGGAGCTGTTTTTT
TRBJ2-1,TRBD2,-,15,TRBV7-3,CASSSQRGPYNEQFF,TGTGCCAGCAGCTCCCAGCGGGGGCCGTACAATGAGCAGTTCTTC
TRBJ2-3,-,-,16,TRBV5-4,CASSLGIGGGTDTQYF,TGTGCCAGCAGCTTGGGGATTGGCGGGGGCACAGATACGCAGTATTTT
TRBJ2-1,TRBD1,once,16,TRBV5-1,CASTLQGASSYNEQFF,TGCGCCAGCACCTTACAGGGGGCAAGCTCCTACAATGAGCAGTTCTTC
TRBJ2-7,-,-,14,TRBV7-2,CASSLVALSYEQYF,TGTGCCAGCAGCTTAGTTGCGCTATCCTACGAGCAGTACTTC
TRBJ2-3,-,-,14,TRBV5-1,CASRTGGGTDTQYF,TGCGCCAGCCGTACAGGGGGGGGCACAGATACGCAGTATTTT
TRBJ1-2,TRBD1,few,14,TRBV4-1,CASSQGQGRNGYTF,TGCGCCAGCAGCCAAGGACAGGGGAGAAATGGCTACACCTTC
TRBJ2-5,-,-,16,TRBV5-8,CASSPRGHLKRETQYF,TGTGCCAGCAGCCCGCGAGGCCATCTCAAACGGGAGACCCAGTACTTC
TRBJ1-5,-,-,14,TRBV2,CASRASNSNQPQHF,TGTGCCAGCAGGGCCTCCAATAGCAATCAGCCCCAGCATTTT
TRBJ2-7,-,-,13,TRBV6-1,CASSLLGSYEQYF,TGTGCCAGCAGCCTCCTCGGATCCTACGAGCAGTACTTC